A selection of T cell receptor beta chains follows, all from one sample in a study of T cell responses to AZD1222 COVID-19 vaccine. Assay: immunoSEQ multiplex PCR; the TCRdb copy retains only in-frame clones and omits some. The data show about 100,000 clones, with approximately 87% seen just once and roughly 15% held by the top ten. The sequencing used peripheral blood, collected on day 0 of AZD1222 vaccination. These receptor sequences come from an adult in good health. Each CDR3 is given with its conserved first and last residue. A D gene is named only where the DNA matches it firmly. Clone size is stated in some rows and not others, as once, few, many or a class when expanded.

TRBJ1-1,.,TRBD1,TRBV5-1,TGCGCCAGCACGGGGACAGGGAAAACTGAAGCTTTCTTT,CASTGTGKTEAFF
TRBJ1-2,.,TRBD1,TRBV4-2,TGTGCCAGCAGCCAAGAGGTTACAGGGGCCGCGGGGGATGGCTACACCTTC,CASSQEVTGAAGDGYTF
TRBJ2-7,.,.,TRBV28,TGTGCCAGCAGTTTACCGACAAATACTGCGGAAGAGCAGTACTTC,CASSLPTNTAEEQYF
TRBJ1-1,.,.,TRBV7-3,TGTGCCAGCAGCTTTGGGAGTAACACTGAAGCTTTCTTT,CASSFGSNTEAFF
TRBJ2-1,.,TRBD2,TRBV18,TGTGCCAGCTCACCGAGGGCTAGCGGGGATGAGCAGTTCTTC,CASSPRASGDEQFF
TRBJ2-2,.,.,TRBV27,TGTGCCAGCAGTTTCGACACCAACACCGGGGAGCTGTTTTTT,CASSFDTNTGELFF
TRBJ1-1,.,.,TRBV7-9,TGTGCCAGCAGCTTAGTCGGGGCTGAAGCTTTCTTT,CASSLVGAEAFF
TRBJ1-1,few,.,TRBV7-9,TGTGCCAGCTCTGTACCAGGGGACACTGAAGCTTTCTTT,CASSVPGDTEAFF
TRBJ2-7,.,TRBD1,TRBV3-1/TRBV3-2,TGTGCCAGCAGCCTTAGGACAGGGGGTTACGAGCAGTACTTC,CASSLRTGGYEQYF
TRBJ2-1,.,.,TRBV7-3,TGTGCCAGCAGCTTAGGCTACAATGAGCAGTTCTTC,CASSLGYNEQFF
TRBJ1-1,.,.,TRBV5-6,TGTGCCAGCAGCTTGGGGCGTCGGACTAACACTGAAGCTTTCTTT,CASSLGRRTNTEAFF
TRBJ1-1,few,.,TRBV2,TGTGCCAGCAGTGTAGGCTCGACAATACTGAACACTGAAGCTTTCTTT,CASSVGSTILNTEAFF
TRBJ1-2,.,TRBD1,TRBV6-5,TGTGCCAGCAGTTACTCCGACAGGGGTGGCGGCTACACCTTC,CASSYSDRGGGYTF
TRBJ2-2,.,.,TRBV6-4,TGTGCCAGCAGTAAACAGGGAGGCGGCACCGGGGAGCTGTTTTTT,CASSKQGGGTGELFF
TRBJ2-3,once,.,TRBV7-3,TGTGCCAGCAGCTTAATAGGGACCACCCTCAGGGGAGATACGCAGTATTTT,CASSLIGTTLRGDTQYF
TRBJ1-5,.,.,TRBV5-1,TGCGCCAGCAGCCCGGGGCAGGGTCAGCCCCAGCATTTT,CASSPGQGQPQHF
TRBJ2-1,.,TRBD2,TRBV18,TGTGCCAGCTCACCGGGAAGCGGGGTCTACAATGAGCAGTTCTTC,CASSPGSGVYNEQFF
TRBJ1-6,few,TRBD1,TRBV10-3,TGTGCCATCAGTGAGAGGGACAGGAATAATTCACCCCTCCACTTT,CAISERDRNNSPLHF
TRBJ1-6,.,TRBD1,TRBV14,TGTGCCAGCAGCCCCATCCGGGACAGGGACTCCTATAATTCACCCCTCCACTTT,CASSPIRDRDSYNSPLHF
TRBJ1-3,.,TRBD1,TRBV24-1,TGTGCCACCGGGACAGGGGGCGACTCTGGAAACACCATATATTTT,CATGTGGDSGNTIYF